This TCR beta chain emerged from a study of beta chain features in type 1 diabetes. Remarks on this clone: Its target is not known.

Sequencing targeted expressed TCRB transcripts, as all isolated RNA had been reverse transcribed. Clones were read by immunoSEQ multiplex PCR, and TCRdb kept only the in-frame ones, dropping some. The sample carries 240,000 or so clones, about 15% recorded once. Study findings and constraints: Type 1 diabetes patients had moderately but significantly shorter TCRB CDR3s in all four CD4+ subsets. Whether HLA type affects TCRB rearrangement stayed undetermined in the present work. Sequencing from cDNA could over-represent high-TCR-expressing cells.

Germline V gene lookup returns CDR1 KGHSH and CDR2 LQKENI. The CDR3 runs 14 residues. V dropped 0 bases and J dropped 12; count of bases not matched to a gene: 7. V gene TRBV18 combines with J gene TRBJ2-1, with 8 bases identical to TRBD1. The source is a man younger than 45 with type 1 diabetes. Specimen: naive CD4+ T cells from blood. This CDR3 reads CASSPPSDRGGQFF. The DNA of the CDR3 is TGTGCCAGCTCACCACCAAGTGACAGGGGAGGGCAGTTCTTC.